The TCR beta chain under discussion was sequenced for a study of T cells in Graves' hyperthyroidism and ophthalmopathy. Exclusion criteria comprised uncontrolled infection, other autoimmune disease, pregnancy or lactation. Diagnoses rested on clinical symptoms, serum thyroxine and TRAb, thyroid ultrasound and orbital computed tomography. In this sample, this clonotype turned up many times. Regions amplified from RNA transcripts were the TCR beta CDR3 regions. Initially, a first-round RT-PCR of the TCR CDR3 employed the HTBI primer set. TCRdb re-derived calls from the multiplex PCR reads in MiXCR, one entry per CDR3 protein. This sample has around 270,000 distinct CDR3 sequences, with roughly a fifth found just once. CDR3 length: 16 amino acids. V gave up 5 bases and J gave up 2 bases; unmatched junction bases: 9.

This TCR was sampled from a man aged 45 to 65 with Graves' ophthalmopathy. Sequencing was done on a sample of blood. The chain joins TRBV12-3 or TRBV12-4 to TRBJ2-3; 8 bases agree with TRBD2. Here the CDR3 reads CASSRRDSGNTDTQYF. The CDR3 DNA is TGTGCCAGCAGTAGGAGGGATAGCGGGAACACAGATACGCAGTATTTT.